The rows below give T cell receptor beta chains drawn from one sample of a study of blood T cell repertoires in COVID-19. Profiled with immunoSEQ multiplex PCR; TCRdb holds only in-frame clones, not every one. This table has about 120,000 clones, about 80% appearing once. Sequences were obtained from peripheral blood. The origin of the receptors is a human donor in a cohort sampled during active COVID-19. Each CDR3 is given with its conserved first and last residue. Fields, in order: D gene, V gene, J gene, clone size, CDR3 DNA, CDR3 protein. The D gene is left open where the match is weak. Clone sizes are given selectively: once, few, many, or a class where the clone is expanded.

NA	TRBV7-2	TRBJ1-1	NA	TGTGCCAGCAGCTTAAGGGGAAACACTGAAGCTTTCTTT	CASSLRGNTEAFF
TRBD2	TRBV6-6	TRBJ2-5	NA	TGTGCCAGCAGCCCACTAGCGGGGGGGCAAGAGACCCAGTACTTC	CASSPLAGGQETQYF
NA	TRBV9	TRBJ1-2	NA	TGTGCCAGCAGCGTAGATCCAGGCTATGGCTACACCTTC	CASSVDPGYGYTF
NA	TRBV28	TRBJ2-3	NA	TGTGCCAGCAGTCTCCCGAGCACAGATACGCAGTATTTT	CASSLPSTDTQYF
NA	TRBV10-3	TRBJ1-2	NA	TGTGCCATCACCGGGACACTGAACTATGGCTACACCTTC	CAITGTLNYGYTF
TRBD2	TRBV9	TRBJ2-1	NA	TGTGCCAGCAGCCGACTAGCGGGGCCCAGGGGGGGTTCCAATGAGCAGTTCTTC	CASSRLAGPRGGSNEQFF
TRBD2	TRBV3-1/TRBV3-2	TRBJ2-1	NA	TGTGCCAGCAGCCAAGTACTAGCGGGTCCCATTAATGAGCAGTTCTTC	CASSQVLAGPINEQFF
TRBD2	TRBV10-3	TRBJ2-1	NA	TGTGCCATCAATCGCGGACTAGCGGGGACCTCCTACAATGAGCAGTTCTTC	CAINRGLAGTSYNEQFF
NA	TRBV24-1	TRBJ1-1	NA	TGTGCCACCAGTGATCACACAGTTCATGGGACTGAAGCTTTCTTT	CATSDHTVHGTEAFF
TRBD1	TRBV27	TRBJ1-4	NA	TGTGCCAGCAGTCGGTTTCGGACAGGGGATGAAAAACTGTTTTTT	CASSRFRTGDEKLFF
NA	TRBV28	TRBJ2-3	NA	TGTGCCAGCAGTTTAGAAGGAGGTCGGGATTTT	CASSLEGGRDF
NA	TRBV28	TRBJ1-1	NA	TGTGCCAGCAATTCTGGGCCCACTGAAGCTTTCTTT	CASNSGPTEAFF
NA	TRBV7-8	TRBJ2-2	NA	TGTGCCAGCAGCTTATTCTTGTCAGGGAACACCGGGGAGCTGTTTTTT	CASSLFLSGNTGELFF
TRBD1	TRBV6-5	TRBJ1-2	once	TGTGCCAGCAGAGCCAACAGGGGGCCCACATCCGGCTACACCTTC	CASRANRGPTSGYTF
TRBD2	TRBV7-3	TRBJ2-5	once	TGTGCCAGCAGCTCCGGGGGAGGGGAGACCCAGTACTTC	CASSSGGGETQYF
NA	TRBV9	TRBJ1-1	NA	TGTGCCAGCAGCCTCGCTTTTACGGGCACTGAAGCTTTCTTT	CASSLAFTGTEAFF
TRBD1	TRBV5-4	TRBJ2-5	NA	TGTGCCAGCAGCATAAGGACAGGGGTCCAAGAGACCCAGTACTTC	CASSIRTGVQETQYF
NA	TRBV4-2	TRBJ1-1	NA	TGTGCCAGCAGCCAAGCCGGCAGGGGTATGAACACTGAAGCTTTCTTT	CASSQAGRGMNTEAFF
TRBD2	TRBV7-2	TRBJ2-1	NA	TGTGCCAGCAGCTTGGGACTAGCGGGAGCCTCTGAGCAGTTCTTC	CASSLGLAGASEQFF
NA	TRBV27	TRBJ2-3	NA	TGTGCCAGCAGCTCAAGGAGGGGTCGGGTAGATACGCAGTATTTT	CASSSRRGRVDTQYF